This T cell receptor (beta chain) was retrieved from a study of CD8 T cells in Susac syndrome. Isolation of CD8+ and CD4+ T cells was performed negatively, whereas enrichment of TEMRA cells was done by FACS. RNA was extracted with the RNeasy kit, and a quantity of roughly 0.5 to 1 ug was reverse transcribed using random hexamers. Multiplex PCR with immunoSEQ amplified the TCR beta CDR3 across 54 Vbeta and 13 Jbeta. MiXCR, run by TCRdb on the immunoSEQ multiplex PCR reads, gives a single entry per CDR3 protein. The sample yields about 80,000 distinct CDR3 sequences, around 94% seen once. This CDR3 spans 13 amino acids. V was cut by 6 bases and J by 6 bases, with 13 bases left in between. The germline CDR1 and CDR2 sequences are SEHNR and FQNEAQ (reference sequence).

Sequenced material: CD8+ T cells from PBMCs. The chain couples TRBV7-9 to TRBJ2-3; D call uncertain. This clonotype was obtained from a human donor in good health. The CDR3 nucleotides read TGTGCCAGCAGTCCACCGGACGCCGATACGCAGTATTTT. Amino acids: CASSPPDADTQYF.